Presented here are 2 T cell receptor beta chains from one specimen sequenced in a study of T cell responses to AZD1222 COVID-19 vaccine. Assay: immunoSEQ multiplex PCR; the TCRdb copy retains only in-frame clones and omits some. This sample has some 78,000 clones, with 83% found just once. The specimen comprised peripheral blood, sampled 28 days after the second AZD1222 dose. These receptors all come from an adult who received the AZD1222 COVID-19 vaccine.

The chain carries TRBV6-5 and TRBJ1-2; 10 bases match TRBD1. Germline V lookup: CDR1 MNHEY, CDR2 SVGAGI. The CDR3 totals 16 residues. Trimming removed 0 bases from V and 8 bases from J; junction bases left unmatched: 9. The CDR3 region is CASSYSTSGTGEGYTF. The CDR3 DNA sequence: TGTGCCAGCAGTTACTCAACCTCCGGGACAGGGGAGGGCTACACCTTC.

V gene TRBV5-1 combines with J gene TRBJ1-4, with D unresolved. Between the trimmed V and J ends, which lost 2 bases and 0 bases, there was a span of 11 bases. The CDR3 is 16 amino acids. Germline assignment: CDR1 SGHRS and CDR2 YFSETQ. Written as DNA, the CDR3 is TGCGCCAGCAGCTTTGGTATGACTGCAACTAATGAAAAACTGTTTTTT. This gives the protein CASSFGMTATNEKLFF. The full variable domain, completed using reference TRBV5-1 and TRBJ1-4, is KAGVTQTPRYLIKTRGQQVTLSCSPISGHRSVSWYQQTPGQGLQFLFEYFSETQRNKGNFPGRFSGRQFSNSRSEMNVSTLELGDSALYLCASSFGMTATNEKLFFGSGTQLSVL.